The 4 T cell receptor beta chains below all came from one sample that was sequenced in a study of T-cell reconstitution after alpha-beta-depleted transplantation in children listed by TCRdb under 2016. Library preparation employed PCR. The sequencer was an Illumina HiSeq 2500. TCR library preparation used molecular barcoding, with unique molecular identifiers applied to normalize quantification of the TCRbeta repertoire. Clones were called with MiXCR by TCRdb after fastp trimmed the public reads at Q25, and only in-frame beta chains were retained. CDR3 protein duplicates are merged, each entry listing the most common genes and DNA. This sample comprises about 250,000 distinct CDR3 sequences, 20% to 30% of them detected only once. The ten largest clonotypes hold around 4.8% of the sample. Taken with the paper, the label for treatment or condition translates to: allogeneic hematopoietic cell transplantation with graft depleted of TCRalphabeta T cells and CD19 B cells.

The material was PBMCs, mostly from graft donor cells, obtained 360 days after TCRalphabeta/CD19-depleted stem cell transplant. All receptors derive from a female patient under 10 years old who had a stem cell transplant for congenital amegakaryocytic thrombocytopenia, so the T cells may come from the graft donor.

The V gene is TRBV29-1, the J gene TRBJ2-1; 10 positions match TRBD2. The CDR3 sequence is 15 residues long. Per germline, CDR1 SQVTM and CDR2 ANQGSEA. V gave up 0 bases and J gave up 4 bases; unmatched junction bases: 3. The CDR3 coding sequence is TGCAGCGTTGAAGACGGGACTAGCGAATACAATGAGCAGTTCTTC. Protein sequence: CSVEDGTSEYNEQFF.

Only a few counts were recorded for this clonotype. The chain uses TRBV5-1 and TRBJ1-5; D not certain. The CDR3 extends over 15 amino acids. Germline V gives CDR1 SGHRS, CDR2 YFSETQ. V shed 0 bases and J shed 1 base, with 8 bases lying between them. The CDR3 loop reads CASSLEGQSNQPQHF. In nucleotides, the CDR3 is TGCGCCAGCAGCTTGGAAGGGCAGAGCAATCAGCCCCAGCATTTT.

The rearrangement links TRBV7-2 to TRBJ2-7, with D tentatively TRBD2 (6 bases). Trimming stripped 3 bases from V and 4 bases from J, with 16 bases between. The CDR3 is made up of 15 amino acids. Per germline, CDR1 SGHTA and CDR2 FQGNSA. The CDR3 DNA sequence: TGTGCCAGCAGCTTGGGAGCCGGGAGTTTGTACGAGCAGTACTTC. Translating it yields CASSLGAGSLYEQYF.

J is TRBJ1-1 and V is TRBV7-2; the D is unclear. V was pared by 0 bases and J by 4 bases, with 9 bases between. The CDR3 covers 14 residues. Germline CDR1 reads SGHTA; CDR2 reads FQGNSA. DNA of the CDR3: TGTGCCAGCAGCTTAGCTCGAGGCTCCACTGAAGCTTTCTTT. Amino acid sequence: CASSLARGSTEAFF. Drawing the rest from reference TRBV7-2 and TRBJ1-1, the complete variable domain is GAGVSQSPSNKVTEKGKDVELRCDPISGHTALYWYRQSLGQGLEFLIYFQGNSAPDKSGLPSDRFSAERTGGSVSTLTIQRTQQEDSAVYLCASSLARGSTEAFFGQGTRLTVV.